The 26 T cell receptor beta chains presented below share a single source sample, sequenced in a study of technical replicates of blood from several donors. Repertoires were generated with immunoSEQ multiplex PCR, while TCRdb's copy carries only in-frame clones and drops some. This sample has about 66,000 clones, with about 97% found just once. The source material was T cells isolated from PBMCs. The receptors here all came from a human donor in good health.

V usage is TRBV6-4 and J usage is TRBJ2-1; 8 bases align to TRBD1. The germline V gene has CDR1 MRHNA and CDR2 SNTAGT. This CDR3 region has 14 residues. V lost 4 bases, J lost 7 bases, and 6 bases stayed unmatched. The CDR3, as DNA: TGTGCCAGCAGTGGATCAGGGGGCCTAAATGAGCAGTTCTTC. Translated: CASSGSGGLNEQFF.

J is TRBJ1-5 and V is TRBV4-1, with D perhaps TRBD1 (6 bases). The germline V gene has CDR1 MGHRA and CDR2 YSYEKL. This CDR3 is 14 amino acids long. Trimming left V 4 bases short and J 6 bases short, with 13 bases between. The CDR3 sequence is CASSRNRAGQPQHF. DNA of the CDR3: TGCGCCAGCAGCCGGAACAGGGCGGGTCAGCCCCAGCATTTT.

This rearrangement joins TRBV28 to TRBJ2-7; 7 bases are a match to TRBD1. Germline-derived CDR1 and CDR2 are MDHEN and SYDVKM. This CDR3 has 18 residues. Losses at the gene ends were 1 base for V and 2 bases for J; bases not matched to a gene: 14. CDR3 loop: CASSLLDIGRGGTYEQYF. The CDR3 region has the DNA TGTGCCAGCAGTTTATTAGATATAGGGCGAGGGGGCACCTACGAGCAGTACTTC.

This clone was observed a single time. V usage is TRBV4-3 and J usage is TRBJ2-7; D possibly corresponds to TRBD2 (5 bases). Germline lookup yields CDR1 LGHNA and CDR2 YSLEER. Trimming removed 4 bases from V and 3 bases from J, with 13 bases in between. The CDR3 is 14 residues long. CDR3 bases: TGCGCCAGCAGCCCAACCTTCGGGGTCTACGAGCAGTACTTC. It is translated as CASSPTFGVYEQYF.

The chain uses TRBV30 and TRBJ2-7; perhaps TRBD1 as D (5 bases). The V end lost 5 bases, the J end lost 3 bases, and 8 bases lay between the germline ends. Per the germline V gene, CDR1 is GTSNPN and CDR2 is SVGIG (reference sequence). This CDR3 contains 11 residues. CDR3 region: CAWDRLYEQYF. CDR3 nucleotide sequence: TGTGCCTGGGACAGACTCTACGAGCAGTACTTC.

The chain uses TRBV27 and TRBJ1-5, with D hard to call. The CDR3 consists of 14 residues. From germline, CDR1 is MNHEY and CDR2 SMNVEV (reference sequence). V shed 3 bases and J shed 4 bases, with 10 bases lying between them. The CDR3 region has the DNA TGTGCCAGCAGTTTCCCCAACGGGAATCAGCCCCAGCATTTT. Amino acids: CASSFPNGNQPQHF.

The chain combines TRBV6-5 with TRBJ2-6; D gene uncertain. CDR1 and CDR2 (germline): MNHEY, SVGAGI. The germline V and J ends were trimmed by 4 bases and 0 bases, with 4 bases remaining between them. The CDR3 totals 14 residues. This chain's CDR3 is CASSSYSGANVLTF. The DNA for the CDR3 is TGTGCCAGCAGTTCTTACTCTGGGGCCAACGTCCTGACTTTC.

The V gene is TRBV11-3, the J gene TRBJ1-1, with D possibly TRBD1 on 5 matching bases. The CDR3 runs to 13 residues. The V and J ends lost 5 bases and 1 base respectively, with 8 bases between them. The germline V gene has CDR1 SGHNT and CDR2 YENEEA. The CDR3 nucleotides read TGTGCCAGCAGCCAAACAGGGAACACTGAAGCTTTCTTT. Its protein is CASSQTGNTEAFF.

The chain carries TRBV7-6 and TRBJ2-3; unclear D gene. This CDR3 has 12 amino acids. Looked up from germline, CDR1 is SGHVS and CDR2 is FNYEAQ. The V gene lost 4 bases and the J gene lost 2 bases, with 4 bases spanning the gap. CDR3: CASSSLTDTQYF. CDR3 nucleotide sequence: TGTGCCAGCAGCTCTCTCACAGATACGCAGTATTTT.

This chain uses TRBV27 with TRBJ2-5; 7 bases match TRBD2. V shed 8 bases and J 2 bases; nucleotides not matched to a gene: 5. This CDR3 spans 13 amino acids. Germline V gene data show CDR1 as MNHEY and CDR2 as SMNVEV (reference sequence). CDR3 nucleotides: TGTGCCAGCGGGCCTAGCGGTCAAGAGACCCAGTACTTC. As protein: CASGPSGQETQYF.

The CDR3 here is CAWSVGQREPQHF. The CDR3 nucleotides read TGTGCCTGGAGTGTAGGTCAGCGGGAGCCCCAGCATTTT. The chain uses TRBV30 and TRBJ1-5; D remains unclear. The length of the CDR3 is 13 residues. Germline assignment: CDR1 GTSNPN and CDR2 SVGIG (reference sequence). The ends were cut back, 0 bases at V and 8 bases at J, with 11 bases in the middle.

Points on this clone: One end of the junction varies from germline; a read error may be responsible. The chain recombines TRBV9 with TRBJ2-3, with TRBD2 identical over 7 bases. Germline loops: CDR1 SGDLS, CDR2 YYNGEE. The CDR3 totals 11 residues. CDR3 nucleotides: TGTGCCAGCAGCGGGACTAGTGGGCTGGATTTT. Translating it yields CASSGTSGLDF. Full variable domain (rest looked up from reference TRBV9 and TRBJ2-3): DSGVTQTPKHLITATGQRVTLRCSPRSGDLSVYWYQQSLDQGLQFLIQYYNGEERAKGNILERFSAQQFPDLHSELNLSSLELGDSALYFCASSGTSGLDFGPGTRLTVL.

The chain recombines TRBV7-2 with TRBJ2-7, with D perhaps TRBD2 (5 bases). Germline V lookup: CDR1 SGHTA, CDR2 FQGNSA. CDR3 length: 13 residues. The ends were cut back, 0 bases at V and 2 bases at J, with 5 bases in the middle. The CDR3 loop is CASSLAGAYEQYF. For the CDR3, the DNA is TGTGCCAGCAGCTTAGCGGGAGCCTACGAGCAGTACTTC.

The chain combines TRBV28 with TRBJ1-5, with a weak D call TRBD1 (6 bases). Looked up from germline, CDR1 is MDHEN and CDR2 is SYDVKM. The CDR3 is made up of 15 amino acids. Deletions cut 1 base from V and 3 bases from J, with 10 bases between. The DNA of the CDR3 is TGTGCCAGCAGTTTATCTCCAGGGGACAATCAGCCCCAGCATTTT. Encoded protein: CASSLSPGDNQPQHF.

The rearrangement joins TRBV20-1 to TRBJ1-2; D gene uncertain. The length of the CDR3 is 11 residues. Germline V gene sequence: CDR1 DFQATT, CDR2 SNEGSKA (reference sequence). The ends were cut back, 2 bases at V and 3 bases at J, with 4 bases in the middle. The chain's CDR3 is CSARQDYGYTF. In nucleotides, the CDR3 is TGCAGTGCTAGACAGGACTATGGCTACACCTTC.

The V and J genes are TRBV25-1 and TRBJ2-1; 14 bases line up with TRBD2. The V segment lost 4 bases and the J segment 7 bases; nucleotides outside the gene matches: 9. Germline-derived CDR1 and CDR2 are MGHDK and SYGVNS. This CDR3 contains 17 residues. CDR3 sequence reads: CASSVAGTSGGLNEQFF. DNA for the CDR3: TGTGCCAGCAGTGTAGCCGGGACTAGCGGGGGATTAAATGAGCAGTTCTTC.

The rearrangement links TRBV29-1 to TRBJ1-1; 7 nucleotides agree with TRBD1. The CDR3 totals 14 residues. Losses at the gene ends were 6 bases for V and 0 bases for J; bases not matched to a gene: 7. Germline CDR1 SQVTM, CDR2 ANQGSEA. This chain's CDR3 is CSVADRNMNTEAFF. In DNA form, the CDR3 reads TGCAGCGTCGCGGACAGGAACATGAACACTGAAGCTTTCTTT.

CDR3 DNA: TGTGCCAGCAGTTCATGGGGACAGGGGGGGGACACTGAAGCTTTCTTT. Residues: CASSSWGQGGDTEAFF. The chain joins TRBV28 to TRBJ1-1; TRBD1 agrees at 11 bases. Germline loops: CDR1 MDHEN, CDR2 SYDVKM. The CDR3 has 16 amino acids. Trimming cost V 4 bases and J 3 bases; bases outside gene matches: 7. The whole variable domain, remainder taken from reference TRBV28 and TRBJ1-1, is DVKVTQSSRYLVKRTGEKVFLECVQDMDHENMFWYRQDPGLGLRLIYFSYDVKMKEKGDIPEGYSVSREKKERFSLILESASTNQTSMYLCASSSWGQGGDTEAFFGQGTRLTVV.

This chain uses TRBV6-1 with TRBJ2-5; no reliable D call. The length of the CDR3 is 12 residues. Deletions cut 8 bases from V and 3 bases from J, with 10 bases between. The germline V gene has CDR1 MNHNS and CDR2 SASEGT. The CDR3 coding sequence is TGTGCCAGCGTTAAAAGCGAAGAGACCCAGTACTTC. Translated, it gives CASVKSEETQYF.

The chain joins TRBV4-2 to TRBJ2-2, with TRBD2 as a possible D gene (5 bases). From germline, CDR1 is LGHNA and CDR2 YNFKEQ. This CDR3 is 15 amino acids long. V was trimmed by 5 bases and J by 3 bases, leaving 13 bases between them. CDR3 in amino acids: CASSKDLRYTGELFF. The CDR3 DNA sequence: TGTGCCAGCAGCAAGGACTTACGGTACACCGGGGAGCTGTTTTTT.

The chain links TRBV6-6 to TRBJ1-5, with 9 bases fitting TRBD1. The CDR3 extends over 14 amino acids. The germline gives CDR1 MNHNY, CDR2 SVGAGI (reference sequence). V dropped 11 bases and J dropped 2; count of bases not matched to a gene: 7. The CDR3 loop is CAGRTGEGNQPQHF. CDR3 sequence (DNA): TGTGCCGGAAGGACAGGGGAGGGCAATCAGCCCCAGCATTTT.

The chain is built from TRBV7-8 and TRBJ1-4; maybe TRBD1 (6 bases). Between the trimmed V and J ends, which lost 6 bases and 7 bases, there was a span of 15 bases. This CDR3 has 14 amino acids. Per germline, CDR1 SGHVS and CDR2 FQNEAQ. This CDR3 is CASRRTERSEKLFF. Here the CDR3 DNA reads TGTGCCAGCAGACGGACAGAAAGGAGTGAAAAACTGTTTTTT. Together with reference TRBV7-8 and TRBJ1-4, the CDR3 gives the full variable domain: GAGVSQSPRYKVAKRGQDVALRCDPISGHVSLFWYQQALGQGPEFLTYFQNEAQLDKSGLPSDRFFAERPEGSVSTLKIQRTQQEDSAVYLCASRRTERSEKLFFGSGTQLSVL.

The V and J genes are TRBV25-1 and TRBJ2-1, with D unclear. From germline, CDR1 is MGHDK and CDR2 SYGVNS. This CDR3 contains 14 residues. V lost 6 bases, J lost 6 bases, and 15 bases lay in between. This CDR3 is CASSPPYSRNEQFF. CDR3 DNA: TGTGCCAGCAGCCCCCCTTACTCTCGCAATGAGCAGTTCTTC.

The rearrangement uses TRBV28 and TRBJ1-2; D is unresolved. The CDR3 contains 12 residues. V lost 4 bases, J lost 8 bases, and 11 bases lay in between. Per germline, CDR1 MDHEN and CDR2 SYDVKM. Here the CDR3 DNA reads TGTGCCAGCAGTTCCAGTGGAGTGGGCTACACCTTC. It codes for CASSSSGVGYTF.

The V call is TRBV29-1, the J call TRBJ2-7, with a tentative D call TRBD2 (6 bases). Looked up from germline, CDR1 is SQVTM and CDR2 is ANQGSEA. V was clipped by 4 bases and J by 7 bases, with 17 bases between them. This CDR3 comprises 13 residues. DNA for the CDR3: TGCAGCGTTGGGTCGGGAGTTGGGAGTGAGCAGTACTTC. It translates to CSVGSGVGSEQYF.

The rearrangement links TRBV6-4 to TRBJ2-2; the match to TRBD1 covers 7 bases. The CDR3 is 14 amino acids. Germline CDR1 is MRHNA and CDR2 is SNTAGT. Trimming cost V 6 bases and J 7 bases; bases outside gene matches: 8. The CDR3, as DNA: TGTGCCAGCAGCCTGGACAGGCAGGGCGGGGAGCTGTTTTTT. This gives the protein CASSLDRQGGELFF.